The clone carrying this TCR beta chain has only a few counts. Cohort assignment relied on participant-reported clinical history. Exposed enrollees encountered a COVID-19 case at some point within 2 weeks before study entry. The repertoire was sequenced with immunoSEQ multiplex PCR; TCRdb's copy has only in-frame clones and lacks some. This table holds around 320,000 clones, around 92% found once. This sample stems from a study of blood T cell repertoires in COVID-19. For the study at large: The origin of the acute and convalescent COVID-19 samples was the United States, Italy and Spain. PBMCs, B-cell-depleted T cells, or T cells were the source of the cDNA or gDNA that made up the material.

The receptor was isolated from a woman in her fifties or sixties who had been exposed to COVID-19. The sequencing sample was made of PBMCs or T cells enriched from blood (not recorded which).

The CDR3 DNA follows: TGTGCCAGCAACCGCGCGGGGCGTCTGTACAATGAGCAGTTCTTC. Translated, it gives CASNRAGRLYNEQFF. The chain employs TRBV28 and TRBJ2-1; TRBD2 is a possible D gene (6 bases). CDR1 MDHEN and CDR2 SYDVKM come from the germline V gene. Trimming left V 7 bases short and J 4 bases short, with 17 bases between. The length of the CDR3 is 15 residues. Using reference TRBV28 and TRBJ2-1 for the parts outside the CDR3, the full variable domain is DVKVTQSSRYLVKRTGEKVFLECVQDMDHENMFWYRQDPGLGLRLIYFSYDVKMKEKGDIPEGYSVSREKKERFSLILESASTNQTSMYLCASNRAGRLYNEQFFGPGTRLTVL.